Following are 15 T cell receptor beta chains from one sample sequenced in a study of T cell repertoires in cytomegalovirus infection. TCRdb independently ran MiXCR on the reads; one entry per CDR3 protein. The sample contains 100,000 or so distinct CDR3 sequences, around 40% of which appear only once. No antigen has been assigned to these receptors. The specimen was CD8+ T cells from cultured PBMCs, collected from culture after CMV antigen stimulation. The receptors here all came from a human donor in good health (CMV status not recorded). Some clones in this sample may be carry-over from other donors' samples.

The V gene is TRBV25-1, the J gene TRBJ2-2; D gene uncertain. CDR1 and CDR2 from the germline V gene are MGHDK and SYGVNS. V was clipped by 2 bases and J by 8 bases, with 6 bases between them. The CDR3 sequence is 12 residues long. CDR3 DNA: TGTGCCAGCAGTGAACGAGCGGGGGAGCTGTTTTTT. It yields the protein CASSERAGELFF.

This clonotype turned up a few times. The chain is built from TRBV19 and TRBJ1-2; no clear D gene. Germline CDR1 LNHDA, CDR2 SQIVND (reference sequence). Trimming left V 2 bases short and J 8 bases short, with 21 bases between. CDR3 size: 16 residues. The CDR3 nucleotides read TGTGCCAGTAGTATAATCGATCGCGCCTCCGGATGGGGCTACACCTTC. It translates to CASSIIDRASGWGYTF.

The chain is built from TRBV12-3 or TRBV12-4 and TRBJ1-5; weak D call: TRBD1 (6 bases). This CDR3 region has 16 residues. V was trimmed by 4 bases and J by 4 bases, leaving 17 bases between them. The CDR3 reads CASSYSLGTRNQPQHF. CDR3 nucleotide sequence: TGTGCCAGCAGTTACTCTCTCGGGACACGGAATCAGCCCCAGCATTTT.

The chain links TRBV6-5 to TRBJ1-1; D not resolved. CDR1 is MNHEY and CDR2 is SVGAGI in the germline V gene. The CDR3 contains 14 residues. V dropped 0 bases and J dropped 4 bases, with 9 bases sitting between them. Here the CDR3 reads CASSYSPGGTEAFF. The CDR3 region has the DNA TGTGCCAGCAGTTACTCTCCGGGAGGCACTGAAGCTTTCTTT.

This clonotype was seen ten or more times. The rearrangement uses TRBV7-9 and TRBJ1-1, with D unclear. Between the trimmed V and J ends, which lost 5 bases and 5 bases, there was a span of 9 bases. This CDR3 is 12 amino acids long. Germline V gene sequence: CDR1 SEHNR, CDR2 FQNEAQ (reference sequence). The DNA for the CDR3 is TGTGCCAGCAGCGTTAGAGGGACTGAAGCTTTCTTT. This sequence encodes CASSVRGTEAFF.

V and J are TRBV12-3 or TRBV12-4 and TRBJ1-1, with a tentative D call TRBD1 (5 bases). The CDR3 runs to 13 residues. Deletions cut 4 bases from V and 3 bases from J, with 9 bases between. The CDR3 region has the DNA TGTGCCAGCAGTTCCCCGGGGCACACTGAAGCTTTCTTT. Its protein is CASSSPGHTEAFF.

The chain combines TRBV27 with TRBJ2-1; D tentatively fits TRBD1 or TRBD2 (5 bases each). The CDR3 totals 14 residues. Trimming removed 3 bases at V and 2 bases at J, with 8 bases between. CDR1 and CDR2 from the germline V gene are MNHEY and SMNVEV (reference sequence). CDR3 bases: TGTGCCAGCAGTTTGATGGGACCCTACAATGAGCAGTTCTTC. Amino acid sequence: CASSLMGPYNEQFF.

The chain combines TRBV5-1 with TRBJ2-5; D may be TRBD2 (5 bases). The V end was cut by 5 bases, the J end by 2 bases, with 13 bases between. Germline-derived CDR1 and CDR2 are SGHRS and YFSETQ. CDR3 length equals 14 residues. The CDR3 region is CASSSGEWQETQYF. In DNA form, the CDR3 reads TGCGCCAGCAGTTCCGGGGAGTGGCAAGAGACCCAGTACTTC.

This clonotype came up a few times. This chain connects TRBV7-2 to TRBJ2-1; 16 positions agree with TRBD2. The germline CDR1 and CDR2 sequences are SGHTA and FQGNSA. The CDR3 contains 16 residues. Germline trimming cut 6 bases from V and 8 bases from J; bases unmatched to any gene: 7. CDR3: CASRGTSGGARDEQFF. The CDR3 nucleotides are TGTGCCAGCAGGGGGACTAGCGGGGGGGCACGGGATGAGCAGTTCTTC.

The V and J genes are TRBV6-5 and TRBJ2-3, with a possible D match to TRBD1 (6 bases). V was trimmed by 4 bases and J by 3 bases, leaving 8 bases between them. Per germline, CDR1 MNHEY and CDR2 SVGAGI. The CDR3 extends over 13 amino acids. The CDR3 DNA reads TGTGCCAGCAGTTCAGGACAGACAGATACGCAGTATTTT. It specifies CASSSGQTDTQYF.

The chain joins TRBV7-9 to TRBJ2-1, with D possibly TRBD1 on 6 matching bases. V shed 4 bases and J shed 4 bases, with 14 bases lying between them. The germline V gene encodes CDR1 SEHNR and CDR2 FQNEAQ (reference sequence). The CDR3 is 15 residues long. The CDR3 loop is CASSSRDTLYNEQFF. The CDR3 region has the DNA TGTGCCAGCAGCTCCCGGGACACCCTTTACAATGAGCAGTTCTTC.

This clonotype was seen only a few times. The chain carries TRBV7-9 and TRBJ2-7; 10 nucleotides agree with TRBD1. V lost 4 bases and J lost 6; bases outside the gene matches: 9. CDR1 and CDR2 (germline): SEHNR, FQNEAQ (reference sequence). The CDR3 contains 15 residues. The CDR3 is CASSWDRGPLGEQYF. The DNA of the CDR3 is TGTGCCAGCAGCTGGGACAGGGGCCCTCTCGGCGAGCAGTACTTC.

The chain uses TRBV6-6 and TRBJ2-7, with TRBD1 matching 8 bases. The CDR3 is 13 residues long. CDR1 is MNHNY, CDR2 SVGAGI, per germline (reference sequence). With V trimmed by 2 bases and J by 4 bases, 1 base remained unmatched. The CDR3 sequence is CASSYGTGYEQYF. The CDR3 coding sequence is TGTGCCAGCAGTTACGGGACAGGATACGAGCAGTACTTC.

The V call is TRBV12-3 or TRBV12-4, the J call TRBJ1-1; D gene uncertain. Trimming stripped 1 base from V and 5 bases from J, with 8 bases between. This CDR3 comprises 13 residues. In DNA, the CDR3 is TGTGCCAGCAGTTTAGGCCCTACAACTGAAGCTTTCTTT. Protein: CASSLGPTTEAFF.

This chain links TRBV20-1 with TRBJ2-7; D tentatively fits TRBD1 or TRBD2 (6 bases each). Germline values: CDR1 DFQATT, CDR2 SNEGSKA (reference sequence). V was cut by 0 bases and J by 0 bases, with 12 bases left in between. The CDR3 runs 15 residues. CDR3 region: CSAREGQTSSYEQYF. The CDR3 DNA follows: TGCAGTGCTAGAGAAGGACAGACTAGCTCCTACGAGCAGTACTTC.